What follows are 9 T cell receptor beta chains derived from one specimen sequenced in a study of T cells and Merkel cell carcinoma outcomes. TCRdb's table, derived via immunoSEQ multiplex PCR, lists solely in-frame clones and lacks some. This table holds fewer than 20,000 clones, roughly 79% found once. Sequencing was performed on tumor tissue from Merkel cell carcinoma. These TCRs come from a human donor with Merkel cell carcinoma.

By share, this clone counts as medium-sized. The V and J genes are TRBV6-1 and TRBJ2-7, with D perhaps being TRBD1 or TRBD2 (6 bases each). Trimming took 5 bases from V and 3 from J, leaving 11 bases between them. This CDR3 region has 13 residues. CDR1 is MNHNS, CDR2 SASEGT, per germline. Here the CDR3 reads CASSHGGGYEQYF. DNA for the CDR3: TGTGCCAGCAGTCACGGAGGGGGCTACGAGCAGTACTTC.

The chain recombines TRBV19 with TRBJ2-5, with D maybe TRBD1 (6 bases). Trimming stripped 4 bases from V and 5 bases from J, with 14 bases between. CDR1 and CDR2 from the germline V gene are LNHDA and SQIVND (reference sequence). This CDR3 region has 14 residues. The CDR3, as DNA: TGTGCCAGTAGTACTCAGGGGTCCTTGGAGACCCAGTACTTC. Translation gives CASSTQGSLETQYF.

The V and J genes are TRBV29-1 and TRBJ1-1; 7 bases are a match to TRBD1. The junction had 5 bases not matched to a gene; V was cut back by 7 bases and J by 3 bases. The CDR3 spans 12 residues. The germline gives CDR1 SQVTM, CDR2 ANQGSEA. CDR3: CSGRDSHTEAFF. The CDR3 coding sequence is TGCAGCGGGCGGGACAGTCACACTGAAGCTTTCTTT. Filled out from reference TRBV29-1 and TRBJ1-1, the complete variable domain reads SAVISQKPSRDICQRGTSLTIQCQVDSQVTMMFWYRQQPGQSLTLIATANQGSEATYESGFVIDKFPISRPNLTFSTLTVSNMSPEDSSIYLCSGRDSHTEAFFGQGTRLTVV.

The chain combines TRBV9 with TRBJ1-5; no firm D call. The length of the CDR3 is 15 residues. Germline V CDR1 and CDR2: SGDLS, YYNGEE. Trimming took off 3 bases at V and 4 bases at J, with 14 bases between the two ends. CDR3 nucleotides: TGTGCCAGCAGCGCTCATGCGGCGGAGAATCAGCCCCAGCATTTT. Translating it yields CASSAHAAENQPQHF.

This rearrangement joins TRBV5-1 to TRBJ2-7, with D maybe TRBD2 (6 bases). Looked up from germline, CDR1 is SGHRS and CDR2 is YFSETQ. Between the trimmed V and J ends, which lost 0 bases and 0 bases, there was a span of 13 bases. This CDR3 has 16 amino acids. CDR3 coding DNA: TGCGCCAGCAGCTTGGATACGGACTACCTCTCCTACGAGCAGTACTTC. Amino acid sequence: CASSLDTDYLSYEQYF.

V and J are TRBV5-4 and TRBJ1-2; D may be TRBD1 (5 bases). Germline V gives CDR1 SGHNT, CDR2 YYREEE (reference sequence). Trimming removed 0 bases from V and 4 bases from J, with 13 bases in between. This CDR3 has 15 residues. CDR3 bases: TGTGCCAGCAGCTTGGCCACGGGACCCATCTATGGCTACACCTTC. Protein: CASSLATGPIYGYTF.

V is TRBV7-9 and J is TRBJ2-7; either TRBD1 or TRBD2 may supply D (5 bases each). This CDR3 is built from 14 residues. V was pared by 4 bases and J by 1 base, with 11 bases between. Germline CDR1 is SEHNR and CDR2 is FQNEAQ (reference sequence). CDR3 sequence reads: CASSSHWGSYEQYF. In nucleotides, the CDR3 is TGTGCCAGCAGCTCGCATTGGGGGTCCTACGAGCAGTACTTC. Filled out from reference TRBV7-9 and TRBJ2-7, the complete variable domain reads DTGVSQNPRHKITKRGQNVTFRCDPISEHNRLYWYRQTLGQGPEFLTYFQNEAQLEKSRLLSDRFSAERPKGSFSTLEIQRTEQGDSAMYLCASSSHWGSYEQYFGPGTRLTVT.

The genes are TRBV4-1 and TRBJ2-7; 10 bases map to TRBD2. J was trimmed by 0 bases and V by 1 base; bases with no gene match: 12. There are 19 residues in the CDR3. Germline V CDR1 and CDR2: MGHRA, YSYEKL. The CDR3 region is CASSQGASLAGESSYEQYF. CDR3 nucleotides: TGCGCCAGCAGCCAAGGGGCTTCTCTAGCGGGGGAGAGCTCCTACGAGCAGTACTTC.

The chain has TRBV6-5 and TRBJ2-2, with D possibly being TRBD1 (6 bases). The V end was cut by 6 bases, the J end by 1 base, with 9 bases between. The CDR3 consists of 14 residues. Germline V CDR1 and CDR2: MNHEY, SVGAGI. The CDR3 sequence is CASRPDRNTGELFF. In DNA form, the CDR3 reads TGTGCCAGCAGACCGGACAGGAACACCGGGGAGCTGTTTTTT.